Detailed here is one T cell receptor (beta chain). As yet, its antigen is unknown. The sample originates from a study of vaccination effects on CD4 cells after COVID-19. Antigen-specific CD4+ T cells were first expanded with viral peptide pools by the ViraFEST assay and only then sequenced. Between days 9 and 10 of culture, CD4+ T cells were separated out. Negative nucleocapsid antibody tests before and after vaccination confirmed no previous SARS-CoV-2 infection. Cells had half their medium changed to IL-2 medium on days 3 and 7. Study-level results: The authors studied few convalescent patients and collected no early post-infection timepoints.

Method: immunoSEQ multiplex PCR; TCRdb's copy keeps in-frame clones and lacks some. The sample has 65,000 or so clones, 76% seen once. Germline loops: CDR1 LGHNA, CDR2 YSLEER. The CDR3 spans 15 residues. Between the trimmed V and J ends, which lost 0 bases and 3 bases, there was a span of 9 bases. V usage is TRBV4-3 and J usage is TRBJ1-3; D gene ambiguous. The TCR was taken from a human donor who received a COVID-19 vaccine. Specimen: CD4+ T cells from PBMCs cultured with HCoV-NL63 spike peptides, collected before COVID-19 vaccination. The CDR3 DNA reads as TGCGCCAGCAGCCAAGAAACAAATCTTGGAAACACCATATATTTT. As protein: CASSQETNLGNTIYF.